Listed below are T cell receptor beta chains from one sample, sequenced in a study of cytomegalovirus exposure and HLA in healthy donors. The repertoire was sequenced with immunoSEQ multiplex PCR; TCRdb's copy has only in-frame clones and lacks some. The table lists under 200,000 clones, around three quarters of them singletons. What was sequenced was PBMCs. Every receptor here comes from a woman aged 40 to 49 in good health and CMV-seronegative. Both conserved end residues are part of each CDR3. D genes are given only for firm matches. Clone size is shown for a subset of rows, as once, few, many or a class of expanded clone.

d_call clone_size j_call v_call cdr3_nt cdr3_aa
TRBD2 - TRBJ2-1 TRBV11-2 TGTGCCAGCGCCCTCGGGGGGAGCCATGAGCAGTTCTTC CASALGGSHEQFF
- - TRBJ1-2 TRBV19 TGTGCCAGTAGCCCGCCTATCCCCCTCCTTAACTATGGCTACACCTTC CASSPPIPLLNYGYTF
- - TRBJ2-7 TRBV2 TGTGCCAGCAGGGGCCCTAGAGGGAAGAGGTACGAGCAGTACTTC CASRGPRGKRYEQYF
TRBD2 once TRBJ2-3 TRBV4-2 TGTGCCAGCAGCCAAGATTGGCGGGGGGGCCGAGGAGATACGCAGTATTTT CASSQDWRGGRGDTQYF
- - TRBJ2-3 TRBV25-1 TGTGCCAGCAGTGAACCAGGGTTGGTAGATACGCAGTATTTT CASSEPGLVDTQYF
- - TRBJ1-2 TRBV4-1 TGCGCCAGCAGCCCCCTAGAGAGGCCAGACTATGGCTACACCTTC CASSPLERPDYGYTF
TRBD1 few TRBJ1-2 TRBV6-1 TGTGCCAGCAGTGAGTACAGGGGAGACTATGGCTACACCTTC CASSEYRGDYGYTF
TRBD1 - TRBJ1-4 TRBV5-4 TGTGCCAGCGGAAAACAGGGGTACAGGGAAAAACTGTTTTTT CASGKQGYREKLFF
- - TRBJ1-5 TRBV21-1 TGTGCCAGCAGCAACAATAGCAATCAGCCCCAGCATTTT CASSNNSNQPQHF
- - TRBJ2-3 TRBV5-6 TGTGCCAGCTCCGCAATCCAGGGAAGACGTGCAGATACGCAGTATTTT CASSAIQGRRADTQYF
TRBD1 - TRBJ1-1 TRBV28 TGTGCCAGCAGTTTCGGGACAGCGGAAGCTTTCTTT CASSFGTAEAFF
TRBD1 - TRBJ1-1 TRBV19 TGTGCCAGTAGTTCGCAGACAGGGGGCTATATGGACACTGAAGCTTTCTTT CASSSQTGGYMDTEAFF
TRBD1 - TRBJ1-5 TRBV7-9 TGTGCCAGCAGCTCTTACCGGGACAGGGCTCCTCAGCCCCAGCATTTT CASSSYRDRAPQPQHF
TRBD2 - TRBJ2-1 TRBV7-2 TGTGCCAGCAGCTCAGGGACTAGCGGGAGAGATGAGCAGTTCTTC CASSSGTSGRDEQFF